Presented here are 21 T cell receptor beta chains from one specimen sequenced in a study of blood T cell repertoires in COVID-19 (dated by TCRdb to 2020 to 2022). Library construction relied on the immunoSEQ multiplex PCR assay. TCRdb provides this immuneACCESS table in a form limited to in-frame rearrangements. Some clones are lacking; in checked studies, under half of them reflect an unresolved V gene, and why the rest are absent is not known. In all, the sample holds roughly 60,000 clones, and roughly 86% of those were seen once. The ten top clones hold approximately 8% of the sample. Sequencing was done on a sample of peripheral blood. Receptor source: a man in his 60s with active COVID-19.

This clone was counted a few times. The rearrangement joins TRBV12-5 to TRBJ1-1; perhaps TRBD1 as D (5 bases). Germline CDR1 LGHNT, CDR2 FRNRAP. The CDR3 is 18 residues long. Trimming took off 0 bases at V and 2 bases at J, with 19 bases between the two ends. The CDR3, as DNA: TGTGCTAGTGGTTTGGTACTCGGGAGGGGCTACTATAACACTGAAGCTTTCTTT. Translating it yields CASGLVLGRGYYNTEAFF.

The CDR3: CASSLATGRNYGYTF. CDR3 in DNA: TGCGCCAGCAGCTTAGCGACAGGGAGGAACTATGGCTACACCTTC. The V call is TRBV5-1, the J call TRBJ1-2; 7 bases are a match to TRBD1. V lost 2 bases, J lost 2 bases, and 6 bases stayed unmatched. Germline values: CDR1 SGHRS, CDR2 YFSETQ. This CDR3 region has 15 residues.

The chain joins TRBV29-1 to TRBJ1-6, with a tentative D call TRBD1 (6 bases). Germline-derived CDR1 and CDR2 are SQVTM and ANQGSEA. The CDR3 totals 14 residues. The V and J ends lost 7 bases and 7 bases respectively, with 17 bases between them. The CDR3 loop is CSARTDNRNSPLHF. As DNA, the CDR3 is TGCAGCGCTCGGACAGACAATAGAAATTCACCCCTCCACTTT.

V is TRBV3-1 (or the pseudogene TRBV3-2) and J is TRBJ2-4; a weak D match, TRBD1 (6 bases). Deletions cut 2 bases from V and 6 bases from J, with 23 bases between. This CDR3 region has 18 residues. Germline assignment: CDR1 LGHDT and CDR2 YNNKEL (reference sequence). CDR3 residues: CASSQSKGFSDSTNIQYF. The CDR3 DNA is TGTGCCAGCAGCCAATCCAAGGGTTTTTCGGACAGTACAAACATTCAGTACTTC.

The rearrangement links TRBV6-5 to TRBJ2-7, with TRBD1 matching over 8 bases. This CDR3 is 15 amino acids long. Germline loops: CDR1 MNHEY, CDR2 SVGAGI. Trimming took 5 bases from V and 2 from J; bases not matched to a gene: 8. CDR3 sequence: CASSPQGAPTYEQYF. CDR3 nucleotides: TGTGCCAGCAGTCCCCAGGGGGCCCCTACCTACGAGCAGTACTTC.

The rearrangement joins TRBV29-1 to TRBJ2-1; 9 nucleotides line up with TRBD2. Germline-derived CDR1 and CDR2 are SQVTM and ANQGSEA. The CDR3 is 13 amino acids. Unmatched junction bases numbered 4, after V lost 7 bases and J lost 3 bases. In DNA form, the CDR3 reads TGCAGCGCTATAGCGGGAGACTACAATGAGCAGTTCTTC. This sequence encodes CSAIAGDYNEQFF.

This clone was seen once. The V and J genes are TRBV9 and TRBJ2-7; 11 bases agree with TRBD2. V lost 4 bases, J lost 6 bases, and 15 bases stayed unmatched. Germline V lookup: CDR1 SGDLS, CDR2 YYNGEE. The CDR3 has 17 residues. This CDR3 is CASSPSGTSGFLGEQYF. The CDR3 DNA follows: TGTGCCAGCAGCCCCTCCGGGACTAGCGGTTTCCTGGGCGAGCAGTACTTC.

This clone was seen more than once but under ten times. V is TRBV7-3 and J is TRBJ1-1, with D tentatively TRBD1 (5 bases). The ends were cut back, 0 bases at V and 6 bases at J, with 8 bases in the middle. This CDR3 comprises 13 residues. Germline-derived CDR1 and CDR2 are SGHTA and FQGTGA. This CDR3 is CASSLTAGSEAFF. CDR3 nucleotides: TGTGCCAGCAGCTTAACGGCAGGGTCTGAAGCTTTCTTT.

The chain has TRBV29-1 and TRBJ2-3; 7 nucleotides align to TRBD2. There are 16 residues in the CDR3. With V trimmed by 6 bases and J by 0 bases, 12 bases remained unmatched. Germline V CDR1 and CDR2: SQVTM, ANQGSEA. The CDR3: CSVLGGRGPSTDTQYF. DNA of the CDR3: TGCAGCGTCCTCGGAGGGAGGGGTCCTAGCACAGATACGCAGTATTTT.

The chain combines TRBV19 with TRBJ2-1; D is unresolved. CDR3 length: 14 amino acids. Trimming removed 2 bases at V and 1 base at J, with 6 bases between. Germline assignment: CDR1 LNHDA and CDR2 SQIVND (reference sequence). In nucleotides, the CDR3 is TGTGCCAGTAGTATAAGCGATTCCTACAATGAGCAGTTCTTC. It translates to CASSISDSYNEQFF.

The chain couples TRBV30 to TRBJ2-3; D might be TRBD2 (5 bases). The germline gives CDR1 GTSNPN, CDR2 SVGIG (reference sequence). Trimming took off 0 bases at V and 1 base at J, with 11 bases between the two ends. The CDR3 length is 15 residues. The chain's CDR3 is CAWSVNPAGTDTQYF. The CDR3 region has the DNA TGTGCCTGGAGTGTAAATCCAGCGGGCACAGATACGCAGTATTTT. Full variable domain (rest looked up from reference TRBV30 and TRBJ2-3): SQTIHQWPATLVQPVGSPLSLECTVEGTSNPNLYWYRQAAGRGLQLLFYSVGIGQISSEVPQNLSASRPQDRQFILSSKKLLLSDSGFYLCAWSVNPAGTDTQYFGPGTRLTVL.

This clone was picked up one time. Here the CDR3 reads CASSLGGQGVETQYF. The CDR3 region has the DNA TGTGCCAGCAGTTTAGGGGGACAGGGGGTAGAGACCCAGTACTTC. This chain links TRBV28 with TRBJ2-5; 11 bases fit TRBD1. Germline V gene sequence: CDR1 MDHEN, CDR2 SYDVKM. V was clipped by 2 bases and J by 4 bases; unmatched bases: 3. CDR3 length: 15 amino acids.

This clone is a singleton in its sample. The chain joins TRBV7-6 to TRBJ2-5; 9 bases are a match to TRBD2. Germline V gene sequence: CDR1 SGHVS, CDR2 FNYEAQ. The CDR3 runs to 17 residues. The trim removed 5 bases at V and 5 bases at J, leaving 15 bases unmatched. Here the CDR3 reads CASSLGIVSGSLETQYF. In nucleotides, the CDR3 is TGTGCCAGCAGCCTAGGGATAGTTAGCGGGAGTCTGGAGACCCAGTACTTC.

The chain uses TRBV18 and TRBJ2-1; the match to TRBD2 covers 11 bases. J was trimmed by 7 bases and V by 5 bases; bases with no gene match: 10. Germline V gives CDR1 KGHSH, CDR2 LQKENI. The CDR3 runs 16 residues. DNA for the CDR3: TGTGCCAGCTCATCTTTGGGACTAGCGGTTGGGAATGAGCAGTTCTTC. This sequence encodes CASSSLGLAVGNEQFF.

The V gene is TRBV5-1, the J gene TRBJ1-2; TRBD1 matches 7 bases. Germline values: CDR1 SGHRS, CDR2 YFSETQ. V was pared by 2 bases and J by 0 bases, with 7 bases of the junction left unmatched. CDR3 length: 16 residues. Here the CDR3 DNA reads TGCGCCAGCAGCTTATACCGGGACAGTGCTAACTATGGCTACACCTTC. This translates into CASSLYRDSANYGYTF.

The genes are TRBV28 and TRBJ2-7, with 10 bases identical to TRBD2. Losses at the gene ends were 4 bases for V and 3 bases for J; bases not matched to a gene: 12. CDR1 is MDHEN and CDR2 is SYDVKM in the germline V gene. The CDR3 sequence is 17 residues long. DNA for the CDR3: TGTGCCAGCAGTTCTCCCAAAGAGGCTAGCGGGGGCTACGAGCAGTACTTC. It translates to CASSSPKEASGGYEQYF. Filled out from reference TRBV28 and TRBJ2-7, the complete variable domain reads DVKVTQSSRYLVKRTGEKVFLECVQDMDHENMFWYRQDPGLGLRLIYFSYDVKMKEKGDIPEGYSVSREKKERFSLILESASTNQTSMYLCASSSPKEASGGYEQYFGPGTRLTVT.

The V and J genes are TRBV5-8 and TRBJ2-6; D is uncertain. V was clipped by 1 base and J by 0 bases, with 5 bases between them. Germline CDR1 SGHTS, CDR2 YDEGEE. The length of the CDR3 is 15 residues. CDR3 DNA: TGTGCCAGCAGCTTGTACAACTCTGGGGCCAACGTCCTGACTTTC. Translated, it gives CASSLYNSGANVLTF.

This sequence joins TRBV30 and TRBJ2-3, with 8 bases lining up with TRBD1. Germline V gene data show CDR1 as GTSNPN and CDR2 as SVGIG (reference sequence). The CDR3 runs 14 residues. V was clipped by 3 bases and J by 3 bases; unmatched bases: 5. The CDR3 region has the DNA TGTGCCTGGAGAATCGGGACAGGTACAGATACGCAGTATTTT. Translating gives CAWRIGTGTDTQYF.

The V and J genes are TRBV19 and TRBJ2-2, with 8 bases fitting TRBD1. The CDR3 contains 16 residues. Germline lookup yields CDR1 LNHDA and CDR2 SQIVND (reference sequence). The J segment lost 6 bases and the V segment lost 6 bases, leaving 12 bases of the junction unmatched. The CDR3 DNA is TGTGCCAGTAGCCCTAAACCGGGACAGGTCGCCGGGGAGCTGTTTTTT. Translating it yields CASSPKPGQVAGELFF.

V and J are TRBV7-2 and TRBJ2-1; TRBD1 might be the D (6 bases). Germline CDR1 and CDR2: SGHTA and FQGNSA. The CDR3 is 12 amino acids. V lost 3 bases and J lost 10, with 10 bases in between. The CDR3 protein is CASSLLRGEQFF. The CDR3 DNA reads TGTGCCAGCAGCTTGCTAAGGGGGGAGCAGTTCTTC.

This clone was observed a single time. CDR3 loop: CASSRGTLKDQETQYF. The CDR3 bases are TGTGCCAGCAGCCGAGGGACTCTAAAAGACCAAGAGACCCAGTACTTC. The V and J genes are TRBV3-1 (or the pseudogene TRBV3-2) and TRBJ2-5, with a weak D call TRBD2 (6 bases). Deletions cut 4 bases from V and 0 bases from J, with 15 bases between. CDR1 is LGHDT, CDR2 YNNKEL, per germline (reference sequence). The CDR3 runs 16 residues.